Listed here are 29 T cell receptor beta chains from one sample, sequenced in a study of T cell changes during pregnancy in multiple sclerosis (dated by TCRdb to the late 2010s). The protocol used for the library was the immunoSEQ multiplex PCR assay. TCRdb re-hosts the immuneACCESS table, in-frame sequences only. Its copies lack some clones; in the studies checked, an unresolved V gene accounts for under half of them, and the cause for the rest is not known. In all, the sample holds approximately 100,000 clones, and almost 95% of those were seen once. The ten largest clones add up to about 0.9% of the sample. Sample: peripheral blood, taken before pregnancy. Receptor source: a female donor with multiple sclerosis, enrolled in a pregnancy study.

The chain joins TRBV5-1 to TRBJ1-2; D perhaps matches TRBD1 (6 bases). This CDR3 contains 17 residues. Between the trimmed V and J ends, which lost 1 base and 4 bases, there was a span of 20 bases. Germline CDR1 and CDR2: SGHRS and YFSETQ. CDR3 sequence (DNA): TGCGCCAGCAGCTTGCGGGGGCCCCGGGGGGCCTCCTATGGCTACACCTTC. This codes for CASSLRGPRGASYGYTF.

The rearrangement links TRBV13 to TRBJ2-3, with 14 positions matching TRBD2. The ends lost 1 base at V and 6 bases at J; junction bases unmatched: 6. Looked up from germline, CDR1 is PRHDT and CDR2 is FYEKMQ (reference sequence). The CDR3 runs 17 residues. CDR3 in amino acids: CASSLVGLAGDEDTQYF. CDR3 sequence (DNA): TGTGCCAGCAGCTTAGTGGGACTAGCGGGAGACGAGGATACGCAGTATTTT.

The chain recombines TRBV2 with TRBJ2-7; 8 bases align to TRBD1. This CDR3 comprises 14 residues. CDR1 is SNHLY and CDR2 is FYNNEI in the germline V gene. V was clipped by 3 bases and J by 1 base; unmatched bases: 2. CDR3 loop: CASSDRGRSYEQYF. The DNA for the CDR3 is TGTGCCAGCAGTGACAGGGGGCGATCCTACGAGCAGTACTTC.

The J gene is TRBJ1-4, the V gene TRBV5-5, with 9 bases aligning to TRBD1. Per germline, CDR1 SGHKS and CDR2 YYEKEE (reference sequence). The CDR3 covers 14 residues. Trimming took 2 bases from V and 8 from J; bases not matched to a gene: 4. CDR3 in amino acids: CASSLQGAGEKLFF. The CDR3 DNA reads as TGTGCCAGCAGCTTACAGGGGGCGGGGGAAAAACTGTTTTTT.

The chain uses TRBV5-1 and TRBJ1-2; D gene uncertain. V was cut by 5 bases and J by 4 bases, with 9 bases left in between. The CDR3 length is 12 residues. Germline V lookup: CDR1 SGHRS, CDR2 YFSETQ. CDR3 in DNA: TGCGCCAGCAGGGAGGGTACCTATGGCTACACCTTC. This codes for CASREGTYGYTF. The complete variable domain, with remaining parts taken from reference TRBV5-1 and TRBJ1-2, reads KAGVTQTPRYLIKTRGQQVTLSCSPISGHRSVSWYQQTPGQGLQFLFEYFSETQRNKGNFPGRFSGRQFSNSRSEMNVSTLELGDSALYLCASREGTYGYTFGSGTRLTVV.

The chain uses TRBV19 and TRBJ2-3; no firm D call. The CDR3 has 13 amino acids. The V gene's germline CDR1 is LNHDA and CDR2 SQIVND (reference sequence). V was pared by 0 bases and J by 6 bases, with 7 bases between. CDR3 in DNA: TGTGCCAGTAGTATAGAGTGGGCGGATACGCAGTATTTT. Its protein is CASSIEWADTQYF.

J is TRBJ2-7 and V is TRBV5-1, with D possibly matching TRBD1 (5 bases). This CDR3 comprises 14 residues. CDR1 is SGHRS, CDR2 YFSETQ, per germline. V lost 3 bases, J lost 2 bases, and 12 bases lay in between. The CDR3 region has the DNA TGCGCCAGCAGCTCGCAGGGTCCCCCCTACGAGCAGTACTTC. Translated: CASSSQGPPYEQYF. The full variable domain, in which reference TRBV5-1 and TRBJ2-7 provide the parts outside the CDR3, is KAGVTQTPRYLIKTRGQQVTLSCSPISGHRSVSWYQQTPGQGLQFLFEYFSETQRNKGNFPGRFSGRQFSNSRSEMNVSTLELGDSALYLCASSSQGPPYEQYFGPGTRLTVT.

The chain couples TRBV7-9 to TRBJ1-1; D is uncertain. Per the germline V gene, CDR1 is SEHNR and CDR2 is FQNEAQ (reference sequence). The CDR3 has 15 amino acids. The ends were cut back, 2 bases at V and 0 bases at J, with 10 bases in the middle. DNA for the CDR3: TGTGCCAGCAGCTTACCCAACGGGGTGAACACTGAAGCTTTCTTT. Amino acids: CASSLPNGVNTEAFF.

The rearrangement joins TRBV27 to TRBJ2-3; 11 bases are shared with TRBD2. The CDR3 is 16 amino acids. CDR1 and CDR2 from the germline V gene are MNHEY and SMNVEV (reference sequence). J was trimmed by 0 bases and V by 2 bases; bases with no gene match: 1. The CDR3: CASSLLAGGSTDTQYF. CDR3 nucleotides: TGTGCCAGCAGTTTACTAGCGGGAGGAAGCACAGATACGCAGTATTTT.

Written as DNA, the CDR3 is TGTGCCCTCACGCAGGTGATTTCCACTGAAGCTTTCTTT. Amino acids: CALTQVISTEAFF. The gene calls are TRBV30 and TRBJ1-1; D uncertain. Germline CDR1 reads GTSNPN; CDR2 reads SVGIG (reference sequence). V gave up 8 bases and J gave up 4 bases, with 17 bases separating them. The CDR3 runs 13 residues.

The chain joins TRBV27 to TRBJ2-6; D is possibly TRBD2 (6 bases). The CDR3 runs 19 residues. Germline loops: CDR1 MNHEY, CDR2 SMNVEV (reference sequence). V dropped 1 base and J dropped 0 bases, with 16 bases sitting between them. The CDR3 DNA reads as TGTGCCAGCAGTTTATTTGCCCGGGGACTTAGCTCTGGGGCCAACGTCCTGACTTTC. Translating it yields CASSLFARGLSSGANVLTF.

This clone appeared once. The chain carries TRBV2 and TRBJ1-1; D remains ambiguous. This CDR3 region has 12 residues. Trimming stripped 6 bases from V and 1 base from J, with 6 bases between. Germline CDR1 reads SNHLY; CDR2 reads FYNNEI. This CDR3 is CASRTRNTEAFF. For the CDR3, the DNA is TGTGCCAGCAGAACGAGGAACACTGAAGCTTTCTTT.

The CDR3 DNA sequence: TGTGCCAGTAGTAAAGGACAGGGTTTGGTCACCGGGGAGCTGTTTTTT. Translation gives CASSKGQGLVTGELFF. The chain joins TRBV19 to TRBJ2-2; the match to TRBD1 covers 8 bases. J was trimmed by 4 bases and V by 4 bases; bases with no gene match: 8. CDR3 size: 16 residues. CDR1 and CDR2 (germline): LNHDA, SQIVND (reference sequence).

This clone was found once. The chain couples TRBV7-6 to TRBJ2-5; 9 nucleotides align to TRBD2. Germline assignment: CDR1 SGHVS and CDR2 FNYEAQ. The ends lost 5 bases at V and 4 bases at J; junction bases unmatched: 11. The CDR3 runs to 16 residues. CDR3 bases: TGTGCCAGCAGCCCGCGGGTAGCGGGAGCTGGAGAGACCCAGTACTTC. Encoded protein: CASSPRVAGAGETQYF.

V and J are TRBV5-1 and TRBJ2-5; 11 nucleotides agree with TRBD2. Germline V gene sequence: CDR1 SGHRS, CDR2 YFSETQ. V was clipped by 3 bases and J by 5 bases; unmatched bases: 9. This CDR3 is built from 16 residues. The CDR3, as DNA: TGCGCCAGCAGCTCGGCGCTAGCGGGAGGAGGGGAGACCCAGTACTTC. It is translated as CASSSALAGGGETQYF.

This sequence joins TRBV14 and TRBJ2-6; unclear D gene. The V and J ends lost 7 bases and 0 bases respectively, with 7 bases between them. The germline CDR1 and CDR2 sequences are SGHDN and FVKESK. This CDR3 comprises 14 residues. In nucleotides, the CDR3 is TGTGCCAGCACCGGTCACTCTGGGGCCAACGTCCTGACTTTC. Translated: CASTGHSGANVLTF.

V gene TRBV19 combines with J gene TRBJ2-1; tentative D call: TRBD1 (5 bases). Per germline, CDR1 LNHDA and CDR2 SQIVND (reference sequence). V was pared by 5 bases and J by 3 bases, with 14 bases between. This CDR3 region has 15 residues. The CDR3 region has the DNA TGTGCCAGTAGTCCTCCAGCAGGGTTCTACAATGAGCAGTTCTTC. It translates to CASSPPAGFYNEQFF.

The chain uses TRBV28 and TRBJ2-1, with 16 bases aligning to TRBD2. The germline V gene encodes CDR1 MDHEN and CDR2 SYDVKM. This CDR3 is 18 amino acids long. The V and J ends lost 5 bases and 8 bases, in that order; junction bases with no gene match: 12. The CDR3 DNA follows: TGTGCCAGCAGTCCCGCGGGACTAGCGGGAGGGCTAGGCTATGAGCAGTTCTTC. Residues: CASSPAGLAGGLGYEQFF. The whole variable domain, remainder taken from reference TRBV28 and TRBJ2-1, is DVKVTQSSRYLVKRTGEKVFLECVQDMDHENMFWYRQDPGLGLRLIYFSYDVKMKEKGDIPEGYSVSREKKERFSLILESASTNQTSMYLCASSPAGLAGGLGYEQFFGPGTRLTVL.

On this clone itself: The identical CDR3 is also encoded by other nucleotide sequences in the sample. This chain joins TRBV2 and TRBJ2-7; D is unclear. Looked up from germline, CDR1 is SNHLY and CDR2 is FYNNEI. V was trimmed by 0 bases and J by 4 bases, leaving 4 bases between them. This CDR3 contains 12 residues. The CDR3 is CASSEARYEQYF. The CDR3 DNA reads TGTGCCAGCAGTGAAGCCCGGTACGAGCAGTACTTC.

V usage is TRBV6-5 and J usage is TRBJ1-1; TRBD1 agrees at 7 bases. After removal of 7 bases from V and 1 base from J, the junction contained 6 bases not matched to a gene. Per germline, CDR1 MNHEY and CDR2 SVGAGI. The CDR3 covers 14 residues. The CDR3 reads CASTQRTGNTEAFF. The CDR3 DNA reads TGTGCCAGCACCCAGCGGACAGGGAACACTGAAGCTTTCTTT.

This chain links TRBV28 with TRBJ2-7; D is perhaps TRBD1 (6 bases). Germline loops: CDR1 MDHEN, CDR2 SYDVKM. This CDR3 is built from 12 residues. V lost 9 bases and J 2 bases, leaving 11 bases between the germline ends. The CDR3 sequence is CASGRGTYEQYF. DNA of the CDR3: TGTGCCAGTGGCAGGGGAACCTACGAGCAGTACTTC.

The CDR3 DNA reads TGTGCCAGCAGCTTAGCACCAGGAAATGAGCAGTTCTTC. It specifies CASSLAPGNEQFF. The rearrangement links TRBV7-6 to TRBJ2-1, with D unclear. The germline V gene encodes CDR1 SGHVS and CDR2 FNYEAQ. V gave up 0 bases and J gave up 7 bases, with 7 bases separating them. The CDR3 totals 13 residues.

This chain joins TRBV10-3 and TRBJ2-7; 10 bases align to TRBD1. Per germline, CDR1 ENHRY and CDR2 SYGVKD. The CDR3 is made up of 15 amino acids. Germline trimming cut 7 bases from V and 5 bases from J; bases unmatched to any gene: 11. The CDR3 coding sequence is TGTGCCATCACCGGGACAGGGGTTTCTATAGACGAGCAGTACTTC. This codes for CAITGTGVSIDEQYF.

This chain joins TRBV13 and TRBJ2-7; D is perhaps TRBD1 (6 bases). CDR1 is PRHDT and CDR2 is FYEKMQ in the germline V gene (reference sequence). The CDR3 is 13 residues long. The V end lost 5 bases, the J end lost 4 bases, and 12 bases lay between the germline ends. The CDR3 DNA sequence: TGTGCCAGCAGCCCCTGGGACAATTACGAGCAGTACTTC. Encoded protein: CASSPWDNYEQYF.

Remarks on this clone: One end of the junction varies from germline; a read error may be responsible. V usage is TRBV7-8 and J usage is TRBJ2-7; D ambiguous. In germline, CDR1 is SGHVS, CDR2 FQNEAQ. The CDR3 covers 14 residues. The CDR3 here is CASSLIVSRLSPHF. In DNA form, the CDR3 reads TGTGCCAGCAGCCTAATTGTTAGCCGGCTCTCTCCACACTTC.

This clone was detected a few times. The chain is built from TRBV19 and TRBJ1-5, with 7 bases that match TRBD1. The CDR3 length is 13 residues. Trimming at V came to 5 bases and at J to 7 bases, leaving 5 bases not matched to a gene. CDR1 and CDR2 (germline): LNHDA, SQIVND (reference sequence). The chain's CDR3 is CASSGDSNQPQHF. Written as DNA, the CDR3 is TGTGCCAGTAGTGGGGACAGTAACCAGCCCCAGCATTTT.

The gene calls are TRBV18 and TRBJ1-3; no clear D gene. Trimming removed 6 bases at V and 3 bases at J, with 9 bases between. The CDR3 runs 13 residues. CDR1 is KGHSH, CDR2 LQKENI, per germline. The CDR3 DNA is TGTGCCAGCTCCCAGAACCATGGAAACACCATATATTTT. It specifies CASSQNHGNTIYF.

The chain uses TRBV7-9 and TRBJ2-7; D gene unclear. V dropped 5 bases and J dropped 3 bases, with 8 bases sitting between them. This CDR3 has 12 residues. The germline gives CDR1 SEHNR, CDR2 FQNEAQ (reference sequence). The CDR3 region is CASSPRGYEQYF. The CDR3 DNA is TGTGCCAGCAGCCCCCGAGGCTACGAGCAGTACTTC.

The V and J genes are TRBV13 and TRBJ2-7, with D uncertain. Trimming pared 3 bases from V and 3 bases from J, leaving 9 bases between. This CDR3 is built from 13 residues. Germline-derived CDR1 and CDR2 are PRHDT and FYEKMQ (reference sequence). CDR3: CASSFNSGYEQYF. The CDR3 DNA reads TGTGCCAGCAGCTTCAATTCGGGCTACGAGCAGTACTTC.